This T cell receptor beta chain stems from a study of blood T cell repertoires in COVID-19. On the study more broadly: The analysed material was cDNA or gDNA that came from T cells, B-cell-depleted T cells, or PBMCs.

CDR1 is SGHDT and CDR2 is YYEEEE in the germline V gene. The CDR3 loop spans 15 amino acids. The germline V and J ends were trimmed by 2 bases and 6 bases, with 12 bases remaining between them. Original data processing: From reference gene primer amplification, estimates of nucleated cell counts were derived. Measured with immunoSEQ multiplex PCR; TCRdb has only the in-frame clones, and not every one. V, J and clone size derive from that table, while D and trimming were established from the DNA sequence. The data show some 74,000 clones, around 76% seen once. The clonotype was recovered from a man in his 70s with active or convalescent COVID-19. Sequenced: peripheral blood. The chain carries TRBV5-6 and TRBJ1-6; a weak D match, TRBD1 (5 bases). CDR3 in amino acids: CASSLDRLSNSPLHF. In nucleotides, the CDR3 is TGTGCCAGCAGCTTAGACAGACTTTCTAATTCACCCCTCCACTTT. Using reference TRBV5-6 and TRBJ1-6 for the parts outside the CDR3, the full variable domain is DAGVTQSPTHLIKTRGQQVTLRCSPKSGHDTVSWYQQALGQGPQFIFQYYEEEERQRGNFPDRFSGHQFPNYSSELNVNALLLGDSALYLCASSLDRLSNSPLHFGNGTRLTVT.